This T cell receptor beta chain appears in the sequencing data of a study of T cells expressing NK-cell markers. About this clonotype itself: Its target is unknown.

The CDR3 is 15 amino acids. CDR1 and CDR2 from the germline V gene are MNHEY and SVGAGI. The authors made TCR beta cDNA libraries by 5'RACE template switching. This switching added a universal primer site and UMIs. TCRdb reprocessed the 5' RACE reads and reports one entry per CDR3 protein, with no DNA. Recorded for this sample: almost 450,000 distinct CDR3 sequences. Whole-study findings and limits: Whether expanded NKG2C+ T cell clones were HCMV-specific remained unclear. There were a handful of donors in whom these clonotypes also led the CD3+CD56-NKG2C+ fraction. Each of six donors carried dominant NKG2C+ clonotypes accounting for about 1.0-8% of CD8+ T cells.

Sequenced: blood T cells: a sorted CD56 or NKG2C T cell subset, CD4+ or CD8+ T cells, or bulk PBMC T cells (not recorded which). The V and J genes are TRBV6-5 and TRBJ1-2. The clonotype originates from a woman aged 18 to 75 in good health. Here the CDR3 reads CASSYDGDSNYGYTF.